The subject of this entry is one TCR beta chain. No antigen is known for it. This entry comes from a study of T-cell memory formation after mild COVID-19. Across the study: Across donors, TCR clusters were largely donor specific.

TCRdb itself ran the 5' RACE reads through MiXCR, one entry per CDR3 protein. The sample includes about 90,000 distinct CDR3 sequences, about 13% seen only once; the top ten take about 28%. With V trimmed by 3 bases and J by 3 bases, 6 bases remained unmatched. Germline assignment: CDR1 SGHRS and CDR2 YFSETQ. This CDR3 is built from 15 residues. Whole-study results and caveats: A balance of CD4 and CD8 characterized clones contracting day 15 to 85, whereas later expanders leaned CD4+. Proof of SARS-CoV-2 specificity was absent for the second-wave clones that crested on day 37. Shrinking CD4+ clones resided mostly in CM and EM, and CD8+ ones in EMRA.

The sequencing input was PBMCs or a T cell subset sorted from them (not recorded which). This chain connects TRBV5-1 to TRBJ2-5, with 9 bases fitting TRBD2. The clonotype comes from an adult woman who had mild COVID-19 (a few samples of this study predate the infection). Cell type and time point are not known. CDR3 loop: CASSSYSGGEETQYF. Written as DNA, the CDR3 is TGCGCCAGCAGCTCCTATAGCGGGGGCGAAGAGACCCAGTACTTC. The variable domain in full, completed from reference TRBV5-1 and TRBJ2-5, reads KAGVTQTPRYLIKTRGQQVTLSCSPISGHRSVSWYQQTPGQGLQFLFEYFSETQRNKGNFPGRFSGRQFSNSRSEMNVSTLELGDSALYLCASSSYSGGEETQYFGPGTRLLVL.